These 18 T cell receptor beta chains were sequenced from one sample in a study of control samples from healthy donors and cancer patients. Data came from immunoSEQ multiplex PCR; TCRdb stores just in-frame clones and leaves some out. The sample lists under 150,000 clones; approximately 88% were seen once. The source material was blood. The origin of the receptors is a man aged 30-40 years in good health.

CDR3 in amino acids: CASSQGQVSTDTQYF. In DNA, the CDR3 is TGCGCCAGCAGCCAAGGCCAAGTTAGCACAGATACGCAGTATTTT. This sequence joins TRBV4-3 and TRBJ2-3; no reliable D call. The CDR3 contains 15 residues. V lost 1 base and J lost 0, with 8 bases in between. Germline CDR1 reads LGHNA; CDR2 reads YSLEER.

The chain is built from TRBV19 and TRBJ1-5; D gene unclear. CDR1 is LNHDA, CDR2 SQIVND, per germline (reference sequence). This CDR3 has 15 amino acids. V was clipped by 9 bases and J by 3 bases, with 18 bases between them. The CDR3 here is CARTSIAIINQPQHF. CDR3 nucleotide sequence: TGTGCCAGGACATCCATCGCCATAATCAATCAGCCCCAGCATTTT.

This clone was seen more than once but under ten times. This sequence joins TRBV12-2 and TRBJ1-1. TRBV12-2 is a pseudogene segment. This CDR3 region has 14 residues. The CDR3 sequence is CASRAVEKNTEAFF. The CDR3 DNA is TGTGCAAGTCGCGCCGTCGAGAAGAACACTGAAGCTTTCTTT.

The chain couples TRBV2 to TRBJ1-6; 9 bases map to TRBD1. Germline V CDR1 and CDR2: SNHLY, FYNNEI. The V gene end was trimmed by 7 bases and the J gene end by 9 bases; junction bases not matched to a gene: 7. This CDR3 spans 14 amino acids. The CDR3 loop reads CASNSGTGISPLHF. The CDR3 region has the DNA TGTGCCAGCAATTCTGGGACAGGGATTTCACCCCTCCACTTT. Looking up the rest from reference TRBV2 and TRBJ1-6 gives the full variable domain: EPEVTQTPSHQVTQMGQEVILRCVPISNHLYFYWYRQILGQKVEFLVSFYNNEISEKSEIFDDQFSVERPDGSNFTLKIRSTKLEDSAMYFCASNSGTGISPLHFGNGTRLTVT.

V gene TRBV2 combines with J gene TRBJ1-4; D unclear. Germline V gives CDR1 SNHLY, CDR2 FYNNEI. V lost 7 bases to trimming and J lost 6 bases, with 18 bases between them. The CDR3 covers 15 residues. The CDR3 spells CASIWTAGDYEKLFF. For the CDR3, the DNA is TGTGCCAGCATTTGGACGGCGGGTGACTATGAAAAACTGTTTTTT.

This clone has a single count. J is TRBJ1-1 and V is TRBV7-9, with a tentative D call TRBD1 (6 bases). Germline V lookup: CDR1 SEHNR, CDR2 FQNEAQ (reference sequence). V was clipped by 5 bases and J by 1 base, with 14 bases between them. The CDR3 has 15 residues. CDR3 region: CASSPTGFGNTEAFF. The CDR3 DNA follows: TGTGCCAGCAGCCCTACAGGGTTTGGGAACACTGAAGCTTTCTTT.

The J gene is TRBJ2-5, the V gene TRBV9, with TRBD1 identical over 8 bases. V was clipped by 4 bases and J by 2 bases; unmatched bases: 4. Germline loops: CDR1 SGDLS, CDR2 YYNGEE. This CDR3 is 14 amino acids long. The CDR3 spells CASSPGQGQETQYF. Written as DNA, the CDR3 is TGTGCCAGCAGCCCAGGACAGGGTCAAGAGACCCAGTACTTC.

V is TRBV24-1 and J is TRBJ2-7, with TRBD1 matching over 9 bases. V dropped 4 bases and J dropped 5; count of bases not matched to a gene: 2. The germline gives CDR1 KGHDR, CDR2 SFDVKD. The CDR3 loop spans 13 amino acids. Written as DNA, the CDR3 is TGTGCCACCAGTGAGGGACAGGGCCACGAGCAGTACTTC. Residues: CATSEGQGHEQYF.

This sequence joins TRBV7-8 and TRBJ2-7; weak D call: TRBD1 (6 bases). The CDR3 covers 14 residues. The germline V gene encodes CDR1 SGHVS and CDR2 FQNEAQ. V was shortened by 2 bases and J by 3 bases, with 11 bases between the two germline ends. In nucleotides, the CDR3 is TGTGCCAGCAGCTTAAGGGGACACCTCTACGAGCAGTACTTC. Translating it yields CASSLRGHLYEQYF.

A few counts support this clone. The rearrangement joins TRBV9 to TRBJ2-2, with D hard to call. The length of the CDR3 is 15 residues. The germline CDR1 and CDR2 sequences are SGDLS and YYNGEE. Trimming took off 3 bases at V and 3 bases at J, with 12 bases between the two ends. CDR3 protein: CASSEAGSDTGELFF. The DNA for the CDR3 is TGTGCCAGCAGCGAAGCTGGGTCGGACACCGGGGAGCTGTTTTTT.

V and J are TRBV12-5 and TRBJ2-3; 7 bases agree with TRBD2. CDR1 LGHNT and CDR2 FRNRAP come from the germline V gene. The CDR3 runs to 15 residues. J lost 4 bases, V lost 1 base, and 5 bases had no gene match. The CDR3 is CASGLGSGAADTQYF. CDR3 sequence (DNA): TGTGCTAGTGGTTTGGGAAGCGGGGCGGCAGATACGCAGTATTTT.

The chain joins TRBV5-8 to TRBJ1-4; perhaps TRBD1 as D (6 bases). The CDR3 runs to 15 residues. Trimming cost V 4 bases and J 0 bases, with 10 bases left between them. Germline CDR1 reads SGHTS; CDR2 reads YDEGEE. The CDR3 coding sequence is TGTGCCAGCAGCAGCGGACAGACAACTAATGAAAAACTGTTTTTT. It codes for CASSSGQTTNEKLFF.

This clone was seen a single time. The rearrangement uses TRBV5-4 and TRBJ2-6, with D perhaps TRBD2 (5 bases). Germline-derived CDR1 and CDR2 are SGHNT and YYREEE (reference sequence). This CDR3 has 17 residues. The germline V and J ends were trimmed by 4 bases and 0 bases, with 14 bases remaining between them. CDR3 coding DNA: TGTGCCAGCAGCACCGAACCCGGGAACTCTGGGGCCAACGTCCTGACTTTC. Translation: CASSTEPGNSGANVLTF.

The chain employs TRBV11-3 and TRBJ2-7; D remains unclear. Germline V CDR1 and CDR2: SGHNT, YENEEA. This CDR3 contains 14 residues. The V end was cut by 4 bases, the J end by 2 bases, with 12 bases between. DNA of the CDR3: TGTGCCAGCAGCTCCCCGGCCAAAGCCTACGAGCAGTACTTC. Its translation is CASSSPAKAYEQYF.

This chain joins TRBV7-9 and TRBJ2-5; D possibly uses TRBD1 or TRBD2 (5 bases each). This CDR3 comprises 14 residues. Germline V lookup: CDR1 SEHNR, CDR2 FQNEAQ (reference sequence). V lost 4 bases to trimming and J lost 3 bases, with 12 bases between them. The CDR3 DNA reads TGTGCCAGCAGCTCCGGGACGGGTAAAGAGACCCAGTACTTC. Amino acid sequence: CASSSGTGKETQYF.

This clone was seen a few times. V and J are TRBV19 and TRBJ1-5, with 8 bases aligning to TRBD1. After removal of 0 bases from V and 1 base from J, the junction contained 17 bases not matched to a gene. The CDR3 has 21 amino acids. The germline V gene has CDR1 LNHDA and CDR2 SQIVND (reference sequence). The CDR3 sequence is CASSIDRPGGASGRSNQPQHF. CDR3 DNA: TGTGCCAGTAGTATAGATCGTCCAGGGGGCGCATCGGGCAGGAGCAATCAGCCCCAGCATTTT. The whole variable domain, filled in from reference TRBV19 and TRBJ1-5, reads DGGITQSPKYLFRKEGQNVTLSCEQNLNHDAMYWYRQDPGQGLRLIYYSQIVNDFQKGDIAEGYSVSREKKESFPLTVTSAQKNPTAFYLCASSIDRPGGASGRSNQPQHFGDGTRLSIL.

A single count supports this clone. The V and J genes are TRBV7-8 and TRBJ2-7; 8 bases match TRBD1. The trim removed 5 bases at V and 4 bases at J, leaving 10 bases unmatched. CDR3 size: 15 residues. Per the germline V gene, CDR1 is SGHVS and CDR2 is FQNEAQ. For the CDR3, the DNA is TGTGCCAGCAGCCGCCCGGCAGGGGGCCAATACGAGCAGTACTTC. It encodes CASSRPAGGQYEQYF.

The gene calls are TRBV10-3 and TRBJ2-5; D may be TRBD2 (5 bases). CDR1 and CDR2 from the germline V gene are ENHRY and SYGVKD. CDR3 length equals 13 residues. Trimming removed 6 bases from V and 2 bases from J, with 10 bases in between. The CDR3 sequence is CAIRDSFQETQYF. The CDR3 DNA reads TGTGCCATCAGGGACTCCTTTCAAGAGACCCAGTACTTC.